This T cell receptor beta chain originates from a study of OX40 agonist ivuxolimab in advanced cancers. The CDR3 contains 18 residues. Baseline was the first blood sampling point, followed by cycle 4 day 1 and cycle 7 day 1. The assay was immunoSEQ multiplex PCR, and TCRdb's table has in-frame clones only and misses some. Of about 64,000 clones in the sample, around four fifths were seen once. This sequence joins TRBV21-1 and TRBJ2-6; TRBD1 is the table's D call, not checked against the DNA. TRBV21-1 is classified as a pseudogene. Source: CD4+ or CD8+ T cells sorted from blood, taken in a trial of the OX40 agonist ivuxolimab. This TCR was recovered from an adult with an advanced solid tumor such as melanoma, head and neck, liver or kidney cancer. The CDR3: CASSKVGTGGCGANVLTF. DNA of the CDR3: TGTGCCAGCAGCAAAGTCGGGACAGGGGGCTGTGGGGCCAACGTCCTGACTTTC.